A single sample is the source of the 32 T cell receptor beta chains below, sequenced in a study of blood T cell repertoires in COVID-19. Some clones are missing from TCRdb's copy, which holds only in-frame ones; the method was immunoSEQ multiplex PCR. Altogether approximately 300,000 clones are present, approximately 85% being singletons, with the ten largest covering roughly 4%. Source material: PBMCs or T cells enriched from blood (not recorded which). The receptors stem from a woman in her twenties or thirties who had recovered from COVID-19.

The gene calls are TRBV27 and TRBJ2-2; D is ambiguous. The CDR3 extends over 12 amino acids. The V end was cut by 3 bases, the J end by 4 bases, with 3 bases between. In germline, CDR1 is MNHEY, CDR2 SMNVEV (reference sequence). The CDR3 is CASSFITGELFF. For the CDR3, the DNA is TGTGCCAGCAGTTTCATCACCGGGGAGCTGTTTTTT.

This clone came up a few times. The CDR3 loop is CASISPITEQGGGLYGYTF. DNA of the CDR3: TGTGCCAGCATCTCCCCGATAACAGAACAAGGAGGGGGACTATATGGCTACACCTTC. This chain uses TRBV7-8 with TRBJ1-2; D may be TRBD1 (6 bases). The germline CDR1 and CDR2 sequences are SGHVS and FQNEAQ. The CDR3 is made up of 19 amino acids. V gave up 7 bases and J gave up 5 bases, with 32 bases separating them.

This chain connects TRBV7-8 to TRBJ1-2; D not resolved. This CDR3 region has 13 residues. Deletions cut 2 bases from V and 2 bases from J, with 6 bases between. In germline, CDR1 is SGHVS, CDR2 FQNEAQ. The CDR3 is CASSLLRNYGYTF. The CDR3 nucleotides are TGTGCCAGCAGCTTACTTCGGAACTATGGCTACACCTTC.

The chain is built from TRBV6-5 and TRBJ2-5, with 9 bases fitting TRBD2. Trimming cost V 4 bases and J 2 bases; bases outside gene matches: 8. The CDR3 contains 16 residues. Germline CDR1 and CDR2: MNHEY and SVGAGI. The CDR3 DNA follows: TGTGCCAGCAGTTTGACCGCGGGAGGGGGACAAGAGACCCAGTACTTC. This codes for CASSLTAGGGQETQYF.

CDR3 amino acids: CASREYSGNTIYF. The CDR3 DNA reads as TGTGCCAGCAGGGAGTACTCTGGAAACACCATATATTTT. The chain couples TRBV3-1 (or the pseudogene TRBV3-2) to TRBJ1-3; D is unclear. The ends were cut back, 6 bases at V and 0 bases at J, with 6 bases in the middle. The CDR3 is 13 residues long. From germline, CDR1 is LGHDT and CDR2 YNNKEL (reference sequence).

This clone was detected a few times. The rearrangement links TRBV6-5 to TRBJ2-1; 9 nucleotides match TRBD1. V was clipped by 5 bases and J by 9 bases; unmatched bases: 11. The CDR3 has 15 residues. CDR1 and CDR2 from the germline V gene are MNHEY and SVGAGI. CDR3 residues: CASSTTGGHYGEQFF. The DNA of the CDR3 is TGTGCCAGCAGTACAACAGGGGGCCACTACGGTGAGCAGTTCTTC.

V usage is TRBV30 and J usage is TRBJ2-1; tentative D call: TRBD1 (5 bases). Trimming removed 0 bases at V and 1 base at J, with 16 bases between. CDR3 length: 17 residues. Germline CDR1 reads GTSNPN; CDR2 reads SVGIG (reference sequence). The CDR3 DNA follows: TGTGCCTGGAGTGTGGCTCAGGGTCGTAGGTCCTACAATGAGCAGTTCTTC. This codes for CAWSVAQGRRSYNEQFF.

The V gene is TRBV6-1, the J gene TRBJ1-4, with a weak D call TRBD1 (5 bases). This CDR3 is 15 amino acids long. Trimming removed 1 base at V and 7 bases at J, with 13 bases between. Germline V gene lookup returns CDR1 MNHNS and CDR2 SASEGT. CDR3 DNA sequence: TGTGCCAGCAGTGAAGGTTCGGGGGTTAGTGAAAAACTGTTTTTT. Its translation is CASSEGSGVSEKLFF.

CDR3 region: CASSSQGAVGNTIYF. DNA for the CDR3: TGTGCCAGCAGTTCCCAGGGGGCGGTTGGAAACACCATATATTTT. The chain is built from TRBV5-5 and TRBJ1-3, with 8 bases identical to TRBD1. V lost 5 bases to trimming and J lost 3 bases; unmatched junction nucleotides: 7. The CDR3 runs 15 residues. Germline CDR1 reads SGHKS; CDR2 reads YYEKEE (reference sequence).

The chain carries TRBV19 and TRBJ1-5; D possibly corresponds to TRBD1 (6 bases). Looked up from germline, CDR1 is LNHDA and CDR2 is SQIVND (reference sequence). The CDR3 extends over 14 amino acids. Trimming cost V 6 bases and J 5 bases, with 14 bases left between them. In DNA form, the CDR3 reads TGTGCCAGTAGATTCGCGGGGGCCTATCAGCCCCAGCATTTT. Amino acids: CASRFAGAYQPQHF.

This chain connects TRBV19 to TRBJ2-4; D is possibly TRBD1 (6 bases). V was clipped by 3 bases and J by 2 bases, with 8 bases between them. This CDR3 is 14 amino acids long. The germline V gene encodes CDR1 LNHDA and CDR2 SQIVND (reference sequence). CDR3 DNA sequence: TGTGCCAGTAGTATCAGGGGTCCCAAAAACATTCAGTACTTC. Its translation: CASSIRGPKNIQYF.

The chain combines TRBV19 with TRBJ2-1; D perhaps matches TRBD1 (6 bases). With 6 bases removed from V and 7 bases from J, the gap between germline ends came to 10 bases. Germline assignment: CDR1 LNHDA and CDR2 SQIVND (reference sequence). The CDR3 loop spans 12 amino acids. CDR3 protein: CASSSTGNEQFF. CDR3 sequence (DNA): TGTGCCAGTAGCTCCACAGGGAATGAGCAGTTCTTC.

The rearrangement uses TRBV2 and TRBJ1-1; TRBD1 aligns across 7 bases. The V gene's germline CDR1 is SNHLY and CDR2 FYNNEI. This CDR3 region has 16 residues. After removal of 3 bases from V and 0 bases from J, the junction contained 7 bases not matched to a gene. The CDR3 sequence: CASSDGTDMMNTEAFF. The CDR3 coding sequence is TGTGCCAGCAGTGATGGGACAGACATGATGAACACTGAAGCTTTCTTT.

V gene TRBV2 combines with J gene TRBJ1-1, with 8 bases matching TRBD1. Germline CDR1 and CDR2: SNHLY and FYNNEI. CDR3 length: 17 residues. J gave up 0 bases and V 4 bases, and 10 bases lay outside the gene matches. The CDR3 nucleotides are TGTGCCAGCAGTGGGGCCGAGGACAGGGTCATGAACACTGAAGCTTTCTTT. Translating gives CASSGAEDRVMNTEAFF.

This clone was seen a handful of times. Other nucleotide sequences in the sample specify the same CDR3. V gene TRBV6-4 combines with J gene TRBJ2-1; maybe TRBD1 (5 bases). The V gene's germline CDR1 is MRHNA and CDR2 SNTAGT. The CDR3 extends over 13 amino acids. The V gene lost 3 bases and the J gene lost 6 bases, with 9 bases spanning the gap. CDR3 sequence: CASSDGAGNEQFF. The CDR3 nucleotides are TGTGCCAGCAGTGATGGGGCTGGCAATGAGCAGTTCTTC.

The DNA of the CDR3 is TGTGCCAGCAGTTTATCCTTAGGGACAGGACAGTACGAGCAGTACTTC. It is translated as CASSLSLGTGQYEQYF. This chain joins TRBV27 and TRBJ2-7; 8 bases are a match to TRBD1. Germline trimming cut 0 bases from V and 4 bases from J; bases unmatched to any gene: 8. CDR3 size: 16 residues. Germline values: CDR1 MNHEY, CDR2 SMNVEV (reference sequence).

The V and J genes are TRBV30 and TRBJ2-5; D is possibly TRBD1 (5 bases). Trimming took 3 bases from V and 3 from J, leaving 8 bases between them. CDR1 GTSNPN and CDR2 SVGIG come from the germline V gene (reference sequence). The CDR3 length is 12 residues. This CDR3 reads CAWRQDKETQYF. CDR3 bases: TGTGCCTGGAGACAGGATAAAGAGACCCAGTACTTC. The whole variable domain, filled in from reference TRBV30 and TRBJ2-5, reads SQTIHQWPATLVQPVGSPLSLECTVEGTSNPNLYWYRQAAGRGLQLLFYSVGIGQISSEVPQNLSASRPQDRQFILSSKKLLLSDSGFYLCAWRQDKETQYFGPGTRLLVL.

The V gene is TRBV5-5, the J gene TRBJ1-5; TRBD1 aligns across 8 bases. Trimming cost V 4 bases and J 4 bases; bases outside gene matches: 19. The CDR3 extends over 19 amino acids. Germline V gives CDR1 SGHKS, CDR2 YYEKEE (reference sequence). The CDR3 reads CASSDEPGQGMGGNQPQHF. The CDR3 DNA follows: TGTGCCAGCAGCGACGAACCTGGACAGGGAATGGGTGGTAATCAGCCCCAGCATTTT.

This clone has just one count. The chain is built from TRBV7-2 and TRBJ2-4; a weak D match, TRBD1 (5 bases). Germline CDR1 reads SGHTA; CDR2 reads FQGNSA. The CDR3 extends over 17 amino acids. Trimming left V 1 base short and J 3 bases short, with 16 bases between. The CDR3 spells CASSLGLGLAIKNIQYF. The CDR3 coding sequence is TGTGCCAGCAGCTTAGGTCTGGGGCTTGCAATCAAAAACATTCAGTACTTC. The full variable domain, with the rest looked up from reference TRBV7-2 and TRBJ2-4, is GAGVSQSPSNKVTEKGKDVELRCDPISGHTALYWYRQSLGQGLEFLIYFQGNSAPDKSGLPSDRFSAERTGGSVSTLTIQRTQQEDSAVYLCASSLGLGLAIKNIQYFGAGTRLSVL.

The chain carries TRBV27 and TRBJ2-5, with D tentatively TRBD2 (7 bases). The CDR3 loop spans 15 amino acids. Germline lookup yields CDR1 MNHEY and CDR2 SMNVEV (reference sequence). Trimming pared 5 bases from V and 5 bases from J, leaving 18 bases between. CDR3 nucleotide sequence: TGTGCCAGCAGTCTCTGGGGGGGCGATGAGGAGACCCAGTACTTC. Translation gives CASSLWGGDEETQYF.

V is TRBV7-8 and J is TRBJ2-3; TRBD2 agrees at 7 bases. The CDR3 loop spans 16 amino acids. Trimming took 5 bases from V and 2 from J; bases not matched to a gene: 10. Germline V gives CDR1 SGHVS, CDR2 FQNEAQ. The CDR3 DNA is TGTGCCAGCAGCCGGCGGCTTAGCGGGCCCACAGATACGCAGTATTTT. This translates into CASSRRLSGPTDTQYF.

The count of this clone is one. The V gene is TRBV28, the J gene TRBJ1-2, with TRBD1 matching 8 bases. The CDR3 has 14 residues. The V gene's germline CDR1 is MDHEN and CDR2 SYDVKM. J was trimmed by 5 bases and V by 4 bases; bases with no gene match: 6. CDR3 coding DNA: TGTGCCAGCAGTTCCGGGACAGGAACGTATGGCTACACCTTC. The encoded protein is CASSSGTGTYGYTF.

V gene TRBV27 combines with J gene TRBJ2-5; the D gene is possibly TRBD1 (6 bases). CDR1 MNHEY and CDR2 SMNVEV come from the germline V gene (reference sequence). Trimming left V 0 bases short and J 5 bases short, with 13 bases between. This CDR3 region has 15 residues. Here the CDR3 reads CASSLSTGQGETQYF. Here the CDR3 DNA reads TGTGCCAGCAGTTTATCAACAGGGCAGGGGGAGACCCAGTACTTC.

The CDR3 DNA is TGTGCCAGCAGCCAACGGGGAGGGATGGGGGAGCAGTACTTC. As protein: CASSQRGGMGEQYF. This chain links TRBV3-1 (or the pseudogene TRBV3-2) with TRBJ2-7; the match to TRBD2 covers 7 bases. This CDR3 region has 14 residues. Germline V gene data show CDR1 as LGHDT and CDR2 as YNNKEL (reference sequence). V lost 2 bases to trimming and J lost 7 bases; unmatched junction nucleotides: 8.

This clone was recorded once. The CDR3 DNA follows: TGTGCCAGCAGCCGTAACCACGATCCTAGCGGGACGACCTACGAGCAGTACTTC. Its translation: CASSRNHDPSGTTYEQYF. The V and J genes are TRBV11-2 and TRBJ2-7; 9 bases align to TRBD2. Per germline, CDR1 SGHAT and CDR2 FQNNGV. CDR3 length equals 18 residues. Unmatched junction bases numbered 16, after V lost 5 bases and J lost 2 bases.

The chain joins TRBV27 to TRBJ2-4; 7 bases are shared with TRBD1. After removal of 5 bases from V and 0 bases from J, the junction contained 10 bases not matched to a gene. CDR3 size: 17 residues. Germline V gene data show CDR1 as MNHEY and CDR2 as SMNVEV (reference sequence). CDR3 sequence reads: CASSQPTGVGAKNIQYF. CDR3 DNA: TGTGCCAGCAGTCAGCCCACAGGGGTGGGAGCCAAAAACATTCAGTACTTC.

The rearrangement uses TRBV25-1 and TRBJ2-7; D not certain. The CDR3 is 14 amino acids. CDR1 and CDR2 from the germline V gene are MGHDK and SYGVNS. V was trimmed by 6 bases and J by 3 bases, leaving 15 bases between them. The CDR3 sequence: CASSLDTKVYEQYF. The CDR3 DNA is TGTGCCAGCAGCCTTGACACGAAGGTCTACGAGCAGTACTTC.

In this sample, this clone turned up once. This chain connects TRBV28 to TRBJ1-2; maybe TRBD1 (6 bases). The CDR3 has 14 amino acids. With 4 bases removed from V and 3 bases from J, the gap between germline ends came to 12 bases. Germline assignment: CDR1 MDHEN and CDR2 SYDVKM. CDR3 sequence reads: CASSWYRVDYGYTF. The CDR3 DNA reads as TGTGCCAGCAGTTGGTACAGGGTGGACTATGGCTACACCTTC.

The chain joins TRBV7-9 to TRBJ2-1; 9 nucleotides match TRBD1. The V and J ends lost 5 bases and 9 bases, in that order; junction bases with no gene match: 5. CDR1 is SEHNR and CDR2 is FQNEAQ in the germline V gene (reference sequence). The CDR3 runs 13 residues. Written as DNA, the CDR3 is TGTGCCAGCAGCAGGGACAGGGAACGTGAGCAGTTCTTC. Protein: CASSRDREREQFF.

The J gene is TRBJ1-1, the V gene TRBV28; 7 bases agree with TRBD1. With V trimmed by 5 bases and J by 0 bases, 6 bases remained unmatched. Germline CDR1 reads MDHEN; CDR2 reads SYDVKM. The CDR3 sequence is 15 residues long. CDR3 bases: TGTGCCAGCAGTCAGTTGGGACAGATGAACACTGAAGCTTTCTTT. Its protein is CASSQLGQMNTEAFF.

This chain joins TRBV28 and TRBJ1-4; 12 nucleotides align to TRBD1. Looked up from germline, CDR1 is MDHEN and CDR2 is SYDVKM. J was trimmed by 8 bases and V by 10 bases; bases with no gene match: 11. This CDR3 has 15 residues. The CDR3: CATQPGQGAGEKLFF. CDR3 DNA sequence: TGTGCCACTCAACCGGGACAGGGGGCGGGGGAAAAACTGTTTTTT.

Notes on this clone: One end of the junction fails to match germline, which may point to a read error. The chain joins TRBV18 to TRBJ2-7; 8 nucleotides align to TRBD2. Germline CDR1 KGHSH, CDR2 LQKENI. CDR3 length: 16 residues. The CDR3 loop is CASSPRRTGGAPTLDF. The DNA for the CDR3 is TGTGCCAGCTCACCACGTCGTACGGGGGGGGCTCCTACGTTGGACTTC.